This TCR beta chain was sequenced in a study of control samples from healthy donors and cancer patients. The CDR3 covers 15 residues. Germline V gene data show CDR1 as MDHEN and CDR2 as SYDVKM. V dropped 6 bases and J dropped 7 bases, with 22 bases sitting between them. Data came from immunoSEQ multiplex PCR; TCRdb stores just in-frame clones and leaves some out. The table has more than 85,000 clones, around 89% seen once. The sample consisted of blood. The receptor's source is a woman in her forties or fifties in good health. The chain joins TRBV28 to TRBJ2-7; D unclear. The CDR3 nucleotides are TGTGCCAGCAGCCGAAGAGGATCCGGATCTACGGAGCAGTACGTC. Its translation is CASSRRGSGSTEQYV.